Shown below are 7 T cell receptor beta chains from a single sample sequenced in a study of response to subunit inactivated influenza vaccine. TCRdb called the RT-PCR reads again in MiXCR, with one record for every CDR3 protein. The sample yields hundreds of thousands of distinct CDR3 sequences, approximately 15% seen once. This specimen was PBMCs from blood, taken 11 to 12 days after vaccination. The receptors were gathered from a man in his fifties who received an inactivated influenza vaccine.

J is TRBJ2-7 and V is TRBV7-9; 14 positions match TRBD2. The CDR3 is 17 amino acids. V shed 4 bases, J shed 4 bases, and the junction held 9 bases outside the gene matches. Germline loops: CDR1 SEHNR, CDR2 FQNEAQ (reference sequence). The CDR3 bases are TGTGCCAGCAGCTCCTACCACAGGACTAGCGGGAGGTACGAGCAGTACTTC. Amino acid sequence: CASSSYHRTSGRYEQYF. The entire variable domain, with the rest obtained from reference TRBV7-9 and TRBJ2-7, is as follows: DTGVSQNPRHKITKRGQNVTFRCDPISEHNRLYWYRQTLGQGPEFLTYFQNEAQLEKSRLLSDRFSAERPKGSFSTLEIQRTEQGDSAMYLCASSSYHRTSGRYEQYFGPGTRLTVT.

This clonotype was seen repeatedly, ten times or more. Germline and junction disagree at one end, which may indicate a read error. This chain connects TRBV7-2 to TRBJ2-1, with D unclear. CDR1 SGHTA and CDR2 FQGNSA come from the germline V gene. There are 13 residues in the CDR3. The CDR3 loop is CASSLGYYNEQFF. The CDR3 coding sequence is TGTGCCAGCAGTTTAGGCTACTACAATGAGCAGTTCTTC.

The rearrangement links TRBV5-5 to TRBJ1-5; no clear D. The CDR3 runs to 15 residues. V dropped 3 bases and J dropped 2 bases, with 12 bases sitting between them. Looked up from germline, CDR1 is SGHKS and CDR2 is YYEKEE (reference sequence). The CDR3 region is CASSSGGQGNQPQHF. The CDR3 DNA reads TGTGCCAGCAGCTCGGGAGGTCAGGGCAATCAGCCCCAGCATTTT. Based on the CDR3 plus reference TRBV5-5 and TRBJ1-5, the full variable domain is DAGVTQSPTHLIKTRGQQVTLRCSPISGHKSVSWYQQVLGQGPQFIFQYYEKEERGRGNFPDRFSARQFPNYSSELNVNALLLGDSALYLCASSSGGQGNQPQHFGDGTRLSIL.

This clonotype was detected many times. The V and J genes are TRBV4-2 and TRBJ2-7; 10 bases fit TRBD1. The CDR3 loop spans 15 amino acids. Trimming at V came to 1 base and at J to 5 bases, leaving 5 bases not matched to a gene. Looked up from germline, CDR1 is LGHNA and CDR2 is YNFKEQ. Here the CDR3 DNA reads TGTGCCAGCAGCCAAGTGACAGGGGGCTTCGACGAGCAGTACTTC. This translates into CASSQVTGGFDEQYF.

The chain recombines TRBV6-2 or TRBV6-3 with TRBJ1-5; the match to TRBD1 covers 8 bases. The trim removed 0 bases at V and 11 bases at J, leaving 9 bases unmatched. The CDR3 runs 15 residues. CDR1 MNHEY and CDR2 SVGEGT come from the germline V gene. This chain's CDR3 is CASSYSSQGAKAQHF. The CDR3, as DNA: TGTGCCAGCAGTTACTCGAGTCAGGGGGCCAAAGCCCAGCATTTT.

There are a few counts of this clonotype. The chain has TRBV9 and TRBJ1-3, with 11 bases matching TRBD1. Germline lookup yields CDR1 SGDLS and CDR2 YYNGEE. The CDR3 has 15 amino acids. V was pared by 3 bases and J by 2 bases, with 1 base of the junction left unmatched. The CDR3: CASSEGQGAGNTIYF. CDR3 coding DNA: TGTGCCAGCAGCGAGGGACAGGGGGCTGGAAACACCATATATTTT.

The chain employs TRBV4-1 and TRBJ2-7; 8 bases are a match to TRBD1. Germline CDR1 and CDR2: MGHRA and YSYEKL. The J segment lost 4 bases and the V segment lost 3 bases, leaving 5 bases of the junction unmatched. The CDR3 is made up of 14 amino acids. In nucleotides, the CDR3 is TGCGCCAGCAGCCACATGACAGGGGAATACGAGCAGTACTTC. Translated, it gives CASSHMTGEYEQYF.